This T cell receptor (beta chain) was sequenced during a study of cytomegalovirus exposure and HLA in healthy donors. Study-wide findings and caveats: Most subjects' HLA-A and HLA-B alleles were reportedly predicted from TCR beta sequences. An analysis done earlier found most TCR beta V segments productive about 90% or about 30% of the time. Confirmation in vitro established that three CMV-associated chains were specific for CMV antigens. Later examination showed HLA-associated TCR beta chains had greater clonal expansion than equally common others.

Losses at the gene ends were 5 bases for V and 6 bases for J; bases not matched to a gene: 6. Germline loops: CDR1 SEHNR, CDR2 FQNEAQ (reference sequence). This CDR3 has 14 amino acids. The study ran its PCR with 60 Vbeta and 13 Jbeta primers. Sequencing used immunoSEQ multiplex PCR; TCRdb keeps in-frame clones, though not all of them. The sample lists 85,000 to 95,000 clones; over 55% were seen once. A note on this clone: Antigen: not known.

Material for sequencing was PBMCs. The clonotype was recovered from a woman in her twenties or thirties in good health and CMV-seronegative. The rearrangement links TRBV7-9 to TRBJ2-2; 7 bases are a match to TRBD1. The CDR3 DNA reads TGTGCCAGCAGCGTATACAGGGGCCCCGGGGAGCTGTTTTTT. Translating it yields CASSVYRGPGELFF.